These T cell receptor beta chains were read from a single sample in a study of shared clonotypes between healthy human individuals. Profiled with immunoSEQ multiplex PCR; TCRdb holds only in-frame clones, not every one. The sample holds approximately 2,200,000 clones, about 93% seen once. The sequenced material came from naive CD8+ T cells from PBMCs. These receptors all come from a man aged 18 to 30 in good health. Some clones in this sample may be carry-over from other donors' samples. The CDR3 runs from the conserved cysteine through the conserved F or W. D genes are given only for firm matches. Clone size appears in some rows only: once, few, many, or a class for an expanded clone.

v_gene	j_gene	d_gene	abundance	CDR3nt	CDR3aa
TRBV4-1	TRBJ2-1	TRBD2	once	TGCGCCAGCAGCCAAAGCGGGGTACAGGATGAGCAGTTCTTC	CASSQSGVQDEQFF
TRBV6-5	TRBJ2-5	-	-	TGTGCCAGCAGTCAAAGCCGGGCAGGAGAGACCCAGTACTTC	CASSQSRAGETQYF
TRBV5-6	TRBJ2-2	TRBD2	-	TGTGCCAGCAGCTCACCGACTAGCGGAGCCACCGGGGAGCTGTTTTTT	CASSSPTSGATGELFF
TRBV7-8	TRBJ2-3	-	-	TGTGCCAGCAGCCCCAACGGGTGGACAGATACGCAGTATTTT	CASSPNGWTDTQYF
TRBV19	TRBJ2-1	TRBD2	-	TGTGCCAGTAGGGGGACTAGCGGGGGTTACAATGAGCAGTTCTTC	CASRGTSGGYNEQFF
TRBV7-3	TRBJ2-3	-	-	TGTGCCAGCAGCCCCTCCTGGACTAGCACAGATACGCAGTATTTT	CASSPSWTSTDTQYF
TRBV13	TRBJ2-7	TRBD2	-	TGTGCCAGCAGCTCAGGAGGACTAGCGGGATTGTTTACCGAGCAGTACTTC	CASSSGGLAGLFTEQYF
TRBV7-9	TRBJ1-4	-	-	TGTGCCAGCAGAGCTGGGGAATTCCTAGAAAAACTGTTTTTT	CASRAGEFLEKLFF
TRBV7-9	TRBJ2-1	TRBD2	-	TGTGCCAGCAGCACCGGACTAGCGGGCGTGCCGGGGAATGAGCAGTTCTTC	CASSTGLAGVPGNEQFF
TRBV19	TRBJ2-1	TRBD2	-	TGTGCCAGTAGTATCTTCGGGACTAGCGGGAGGCCCGGGTCCCACAATGAGCAGTTCTTC	CASSIFGTSGRPGSHNEQFF
TRBV18	TRBJ2-2	TRBD2	once	TGTGCCAGCTCTACCGGGACTAGCGGGAGATGGGACACCGGGGAGCTGTTTTTT	CASSTGTSGRWDTGELFF
TRBV27	TRBJ1-1	-	few	TGTGCCAGCAGTTTAGGCGCCGGGGCTGGGTGGACTGAAGCTTTCTTT	CASSLGAGAGWTEAFF
TRBV29-1	TRBJ2-1	-	-	TGCAGCGTCGTGGACCCATTCCACATTTACAATGAGCAGTTCTTC	CSVVDPFHIYNEQFF
TRBV28	TRBJ2-3	TRBD2	-	TGTGCCAGCACCGAACTAGCGGGAGGCAGCACAGATACGCAGTATTTT	CASTELAGGSTDTQYF
TRBV27	TRBJ2-3	TRBD2	-	TGTGCCAGCAGTCGGGGGACTAAGACAGATACGCAGTATTTT	CASSRGTKTDTQYF
TRBV5-6	TRBJ1-3	-	once	TGTGCCAGCAGCCCTCACGGGGAAGAAACCATATATTTT	CASSPHGEETIYF
TRBV28	TRBJ1-6	TRBD1	-	TGTGCCAGCAGTAGCCTCCGTGGGACAGGAGTAATGGTCTCACCCCTCCACTTT	CASSSLRGTGVMVSPLHF
TRBV2	TRBJ2-2	-	-	TGTGCCAGCAGAAAGTCCGGGACAATGAACACCGGGGAGCTGTTTTTT	CASRKSGTMNTGELFF
TRBV11-2	TRBJ1-2	-	-	TGTGCCAGCAGCTACCAGCCCAGACTGGAAGACTATGGCTACACCTTC	CASSYQPRLEDYGYTF
TRBV30	TRBJ2-2	-	-	TGTGCCTGGAGTGAACTAGTAACCGGGGAGCTGTTTTTT	CAWSELVTGELFF
TRBV21-1	TRBJ2-2	-	-	TGTGCCAGCAGCTTTGTTCAAAAGGGGGCAGGGAGAAACACCGGGGAGCTGTTTTTT	CASSFVQKGAGRNTGELFF
TRBV5-6	TRBJ1-1	-	-	TGTGCCAGCAGCGTACAGGGCGGCACTGAAGCTTTCTTT	CASSVQGGTEAFF
TRBV10-2	TRBJ1-1	-	-	TGCGCCAGCAGTGAGGGCGGTAACACTGAAGCTTTCTTT	CASSEGGNTEAFF
TRBV7-6	TRBJ2-7	-	-	TGTGCCAGCAGCTTAGGAGGCGGGAACGAGCAGTACTTC	CASSLGGGNEQYF
TRBV19	TRBJ1-1	TRBD1	-	TGTGCCAGTAGTATGGGACAGGGGTACACTGAAGCTTTCTTT	CASSMGQGYTEAFF
TRBV2	TRBJ1-1	-	few	TGTGCCAGCAGTGAAAGTCGGCAGATGAACACTGAAGCTTTCTTT	CASSESRQMNTEAFF
TRBV7-9	TRBJ2-7	-	-	TGTGCCAGCAGCTTAGATGGGACAACCTCCTACGAGCAGTACTTC	CASSLDGTTSYEQYF
TRBV4-1	TRBJ2-1	-	-	TGCGCCAGCAGCCAGGCAACAGGTAATGAGCAGTTCTTC	CASSQATGNEQFF
TRBV7-9	TRBJ2-5	-	-	TGTGCCAGCAGCTCCGTCCAAGAGACCCAGTACTTC	CASSSVQETQYF
TRBV2	TRBJ2-1	TRBD1	-	TGTGCCAGCAGTTGGGTCCGGCAGGGGGCCGACAATGAGCAGTTCTTC	CASSWVRQGADNEQFF
TRBV7-3	TRBJ2-3	-	-	TGTGCCAGCAGCCGTAGAGAGAGGGGTGCAGATACGCAGTATTTT	CASSRRERGADTQYF